This is a list of T cell receptor beta chains from one sample in a study of beta chain features in type 1 diabetes. Here immunoSEQ multiplex PCR was the method, and the copy in TCRdb shows in-frame clones only, minus some. The data hold hundreds of thousands of clones, with roughly 8% observed a single time. Sequencing was performed on central memory CD4+ T cells from blood. The receptors originated from a young woman in good health. Each CDR3 is given with its conserved first and last residue. The D gene is left open where the match is weak. Only some rows state a clone size, as once, few, many or a class for expanded clones.

clone_size,j_call,v_call,d_call,cdr3_aa,cdr3_nt
few,TRBJ2-7,TRBV18,NA,CASSPLVGYEQYF,TGTGCCAGCTCACCACTTGTCGGCTACGAGCAGTACTTC
NA,TRBJ2-7,TRBV7-2,NA,CASSLDRASYEQYF,TGTGCCAGCAGCTTAGACAGGGCCTCCTACGAGCAGTACTTC
few,TRBJ2-3,TRBV7-9,TRBD2,CASSLGTSDTDTQYF,TGTGCCAGCAGCTTAGGAACTAGCGACACAGATACGCAGTATTTT
many,TRBJ1-5,TRBV6-6,NA,CASSSSGAKTGQPQHF,TGTGCCAGCAGTAGTAGCGGGGCTAAAACGGGTCAGCCCCAGCATTTT
few,TRBJ2-5,TRBV11-2,NA,CASSVTETQYF,TGTGCCAGCAGCGTGACTGAGACCCAGTACTTC
NA,TRBJ2-7,TRBV28,NA,CASGGQFRARKGLYEQYF,TGTGCCAGCGGGGGGCAATTCCGGGCCCGAAAAGGGCTCTACGAGCAGTACTTC
NA,TRBJ2-1,TRBV4-3,NA,CASSPGQGRFSSGNNEQFF,TGCGCCAGCAGCCCGGGACAGGGAAGGTTTTCTAGCGGGAATAATGAGCAGTTCTTC
few,TRBJ1-3,TRBV4-3,NA,CASSQGNRRGNTIYF,TGCGCCAGCAGCCAGGGGAACCGCAGGGGAAACACCATATATTTT
few,TRBJ1-2,TRBV4-3,NA,CASSQELGNYGYTF,TGCGCCAGCAGCCAAGAACTAGGGAACTATGGCTACACCTTC
NA,TRBJ2-2,TRBV11-3,NA,CASSSGLTGELFF,TGTGCCAGCAGCTCCGGGCTCACCGGGGAGCTGTTTTTT
NA,TRBJ2-3,TRBV6-4,NA,CATSGEDTDTQYF,TGTGCCACCTCAGGGGAAGACACAGATACGCAGTATTTT
NA,TRBJ1-5,TRBV19,TRBD1,CASSTHRGGQPQHF,TGTGCCAGTAGTACCCACAGGGGCGGACAGCCCCAGCATTTT
few,TRBJ2-1,TRBV5-4,TRBD2,CASSSPSGYEQFF,TGTGCCAGCAGCTCGCCTAGCGGGTATGAGCAGTTCTTC
NA,TRBJ2-1,TRBV7-9,NA,CASSLLSGNEQFF,TGTGCCAGCAGCTTACTAAGCGGGAATGAGCAGTTCTTC
few,TRBJ2-2,TRBV5-1,TRBD2,CASSLGTSGRGRTGELFF,TGCGCCAGCAGCTTGGGGACTAGCGGGAGAGGTCGCACCGGGGAGCTGTTTTTT
NA,TRBJ2-6,TRBV11-2,NA,CASSLGQARANVLTF,TGTGCCAGCAGCTTAGGCCAGGCCCGTGCCAACGTCCTGACTTTC
NA,TRBJ2-7,TRBV11-2,TRBD2,CASSQQGSGVTYEQYF,TGTGCCAGCAGCCAACAGGGTAGCGGGGTTACCTACGAGCAGTACTTC
NA,TRBJ2-5,TRBV2,NA,CASREGVGETQYF,TGTGCCAGCAGAGAAGGAGTCGGGGAGACCCAGTACTTC
NA,TRBJ2-3,TRBV6-6,TRBD2,CASRPGLAGKSDTQYF,TGTGCCAGCAGACCGGGACTAGCGGGAAAATCAGATACGCAGTATTTT
few,TRBJ1-2,TRBV18,NA,CASSPGEDYGYTF,TGTGCCAGCTCACCCGGGGAAGACTATGGCTACACCTTC
few,TRBJ1-5,TRBV6-5,NA,CASSYGGSNQPQHF,TGTGCCAGCAGTTACGGGGGGAGCAATCAGCCCCAGCATTTT
NA,TRBJ1-1,TRBV25-1,NA,CASSDGGRTEAFF,TGTGCCAGCAGTGATGGGGGGAGGACTGAAGCTTTCTTT
many,TRBJ1-3,TRBV10-3,NA,CAISADRSGNTIYF,TGTGCCATCAGTGCCGATCGATCCGGAAACACCATATATTTT
few,TRBJ1-1,TRBV4-3,NA,CASSQDRKDEAFF,TGCGCCAGCAGCCAAGACAGGAAAGATGAAGCTTTCTTT
NA,TRBJ1-4,TRBV4-3,NA,CASSQSALETTNEKLFF,TGCGCCAGCAGCCAATCGGCCTTAGAGACAACTAATGAAAAACTGTTTTTT
NA,TRBJ2-3,TRBV7-9,TRBD2,CASSLDLAGRTDTQYF,TGTGCCAGCAGCTTAGATCTAGCGGGGCGCACAGATACGCAGTATTTT
NA,TRBJ1-1,TRBV5-6,NA,CASSLWGVLTSFF,TGTGCCAGCAGCTTGTGGGGGGTCCTCACTTCTTTCTTT
NA,TRBJ2-7,TRBV27,NA,CASSARQVYEQYF,TGTGCCAGCAGTGCCCGACAGGTCTACGAGCAGTACTTC
NA,TRBJ2-7,TRBV7-2,NA,CASSLTGFEQYF,TGTGCCAGCAGCTTAACAGGGTTCGAGCAGTACTTC
NA,TRBJ2-5,TRBV28,NA,CASIHGSGWVTGPTQYF,TGTGCCAGCATACACGGGTCCGGGTGGGTGACAGGACCGACCCAGTACTTC
NA,TRBJ1-1,TRBV4-3,NA,CASSQGGQMNTEAFF,TGCGCCAGCAGCCAAGGGGGGCAAATGAACACTGAAGCTTTCTTT
many,TRBJ1-4,TRBV2,NA,CASRPTGDRNEKLFF,TGTGCCAGTCGCCCTACGGGGGATCGTAATGAAAAACTGTTTTTT
once,TRBJ2-5,TRBV5-4,TRBD2,CASSSGTSQETQYF,TGTGCCAGCAGCTCCGGGACTAGCCAAGAGACCCAGTACTTC
few,TRBJ2-1,TRBV28,NA,CASSTPGTGHNEQFF,TGTGCCAGCAGTACACCCGGGACGGGCCACAATGAGCAGTTCTTC
few,TRBJ1-2,TRBV5-1,NA,CASSLAVGLSYGYTF,TGCGCCAGCAGCTTGGCAGTCGGCCTCTCTTATGGCTACACCTTC
NA,TRBJ2-2,TRBV10-2,NA,CASSGVGERELFF,TGCGCCAGCAGTGGCGTAGGGGAGAGGGAGCTGTTTTTT
few,TRBJ1-1,TRBV29-1,TRBD1,CSVEDPGTGAFNTEAFF,TGCAGCGTTGAAGATCCGGGGACAGGCGCATTCAACACTGAAGCTTTCTTT
NA,TRBJ2-1,TRBV5-6,TRBD2,CASSSIRTSELHQFF,TGTGCCAGCAGCTCGATTAGGACTAGCGAATTACACCAGTTCTTC
few,TRBJ2-5,TRBV28,NA,CASSLPRGSQYF,TGTGCCAGCAGTTTACCCCGCGGGTCCCAGTACTTC
few,TRBJ2-4,TRBV9,NA,CASSPDTPGEDIQYF,TGTGCCAGCAGCCCCGACACTCCCGGCGAGGACATTCAGTACTTC
NA,TRBJ2-7,TRBV7-3,NA,CASMSALGYEQYF,TGTGCCAGCATGTCAGCGCTGGGCTACGAGCAGTACTTC
few,TRBJ2-7,TRBV7-9,NA,CASRASGHSYEQYF,TGTGCCAGCAGAGCCTCGGGACACAGCTACGAGCAGTACTTC
few,TRBJ2-3,TRBV27,NA,CASSLSSRADTQYF,TGTGCCAGCAGTTTAAGCTCTAGAGCAGATACGCAGTATTTT
NA,TRBJ1-1,TRBV4-2,NA,CASSLHINTEAFF,TGTGCCAGCAGCTTACACATTAACACTGAAGCTTTCTTT
many,TRBJ2-5,TRBV18,NA,CASSPELRQETQYF,TGTGCCAGCTCACCAGAGTTACGTCAAGAGACCCAGTACTTC
few,TRBJ2-6,TRBV5-1,NA,CASSSGGTGANVLTF,TGCGCCAGCAGCTCGGGCGGGACCGGGGCCAACGTCCTGACTTTC
many,TRBJ2-7,TRBV27,TRBD1,CTSGTGLYEQYF,TGTACCTCCGGGACAGGGCTCTACGAGCAGTACTTC
NA,TRBJ2-5,TRBV5-1,NA,CASSFQGGPMETQYF,TGCGCCAGCAGCTTCCAGGGGGGCCCAATGGAGACCCAGTACTTC
once,TRBJ2-3,TRBV6-1,NA,CASRIDHADTQYF,TGTGCCAGCAGAATCGACCACGCCGATACGCAGTATTTT
NA,TRBJ1-5,TRBV4-2,NA,CASSQKHGSNQPQHF,TGTGCCAGCAGCCAAAAGCATGGGAGCAATCAGCCCCAGCATTTT
few,TRBJ2-1,TRBV11-2,TRBD2,CASSLVSMMRGSFYNEQFF,TGTGCCAGCAGCTTAGTGTCGATGATGCGCGGGAGCTTCTACAATGAGCAGTTCTTC
NA,TRBJ2-3,TRBV12-5,NA,CASGLVGTDTQYF,TGTGCTAGTGGTTTGGTCGGCACAGATACGCAGTATTTT
NA,TRBJ1-5,TRBV5-1,NA,CASSLTGNSNQPQHF,TGCGCCAGCAGCTTGACGGGGAATAGCAATCAGCCCCAGCATTTT
few,TRBJ2-3,TRBV5-6,TRBD1,CASSLRDRVTGTQYF,TGTGCCAGCAGCCTCCGGGACAGGGTCACTGGTACGCAGTATTTT
few,TRBJ1-5,TRBV6-6,NA,CASSPTWGNQPQHF,TGTGCCAGCAGTCCGACTTGGGGCAATCAGCCCCAGCATTTT